Each of the 32 T cell receptor beta chains below was sequenced from the same sample in a study of blood T cell repertoires in COVID-19. The table came from immunoSEQ multiplex PCR; TCRdb's copy has only in-frame clones and leaves some out. The sample includes about 310,000 clones, 89% of them seen just once. Sequencing input: PBMCs or T cells enriched from blood (not recorded which). These receptors all come from a man aged 55 to 70 who had recovered from COVID-19.

This clone appeared once. The genes are TRBV7-9 and TRBJ2-3; possible D gene TRBD1, 5 bases. Germline CDR1 SEHNR, CDR2 FQNEAQ (reference sequence). V lost 3 bases and J lost 1, with 11 bases in between. This CDR3 is built from 15 residues. The CDR3 loop is CASSFSRAGTDTQYF. The DNA for the CDR3 is TGTGCCAGCAGCTTTTCCAGGGCGGGCACAGATACGCAGTATTTT.

The V gene is TRBV5-1, the J gene TRBJ2-6; weak D call: TRBD1 (5 bases). V was shortened by 6 bases and J by 2 bases, with 9 bases between the two germline ends. The CDR3 consists of 14 residues. Germline lookup yields CDR1 SGHRS and CDR2 YFSETQ. CDR3 loop: CASTLTAGANVLTF. The CDR3 region has the DNA TGCGCCAGCACCCTGACAGCTGGGGCCAACGTCCTGACTTTC.

The J gene is TRBJ2-2, the V gene TRBV30; 7 nucleotides match TRBD2. The germline V gene has CDR1 GTSNPN and CDR2 SVGIG (reference sequence). The CDR3 is made up of 13 amino acids. Losses at the gene ends were 1 base for V and 5 bases for J; bases not matched to a gene: 1. This chain's CDR3 is CAWSGSGTGELFF. In nucleotides, the CDR3 is TGTGCCTGGAGTGGTAGCGGGACCGGGGAGCTGTTTTTT.

V and J are TRBV5-1 and TRBJ1-1; D unclear. Trimming took off 4 bases at V and 1 base at J, with 8 bases between the two ends. Looked up from germline, CDR1 is SGHRS and CDR2 is YFSETQ. The CDR3 is made up of 13 amino acids. The CDR3 spells CASSPVSNTEAFF. DNA of the CDR3: TGCGCCAGCAGCCCCGTTTCGAACACTGAAGCTTTCTTT.

V and J are TRBV2 and TRBJ2-7, with 10 bases fitting TRBD1. Germline CDR1 is SNHLY and CDR2 is FYNNEI. The J segment lost 9 bases and the V segment lost 3 bases, leaving 2 bases of the junction unmatched. The CDR3 totals 12 residues. CDR3 residues: CASSDDRGRQYF. The DNA for the CDR3 is TGTGCCAGCAGTGATGACAGGGGGCGGCAGTACTTC.

The chain recombines TRBV6-5 with TRBJ2-1; 13 bases are shared with TRBD2. The CDR3 runs 15 residues. V trimming: 7 bases; J trimming: 6 bases; junction bases outside the gene matches: 6. In germline, CDR1 is MNHEY, CDR2 SVGAGI. CDR3 coding DNA: TGTGCCAGCAAAGGAGGGACTAGCGGGGCCAATGAGCAGTTCTTC. Residues: CASKGGTSGANEQFF.

The chain couples TRBV4-3 to TRBJ1-1; possibly TRBD1 for D (5 bases). Germline V gives CDR1 LGHNA, CDR2 YSLEER. Trimming took 4 bases from V and 5 from J, leaving 11 bases between them. The CDR3 is 13 residues long. CDR3 residues: CASSPWEGTEAFF. The CDR3 DNA reads as TGCGCCAGCAGCCCTTGGGAGGGGACTGAAGCTTTCTTT.

The chain links TRBV7-9 to TRBJ1-2, with TRBD1 matching over 9 bases. V trimming: 3 bases; J trimming: 8 bases; junction bases outside the gene matches: 7. Germline loops: CDR1 SEHNR, CDR2 FQNEAQ (reference sequence). The CDR3 spans 14 residues. CDR3 residues: CASSLVTGGRGYTF. The CDR3, as DNA: TGTGCCAGCAGCTTGGTGACAGGGGGACGCGGCTACACCTTC.

This clone was seen once. The chain couples TRBV30 to TRBJ1-2; D might be TRBD1 (5 bases). Germline-derived CDR1 and CDR2 are GTSNPN and SVGIG (reference sequence). The CDR3 contains 13 residues. The V end lost 2 bases, the J end lost 4 bases, and 11 bases lay between the germline ends. This chain's CDR3 is CAWSSQGSYGYTF. CDR3 in DNA: TGTGCCTGGAGTAGCCAGGGAAGCTATGGCTACACCTTC.

The count of this clone is one. This chain links TRBV7-9 with TRBJ2-1; 9 nucleotides align to TRBD2. From germline, CDR1 is SEHNR and CDR2 FQNEAQ (reference sequence). This CDR3 is built from 15 residues. Trimming took 5 bases from V and 1 from J; bases not matched to a gene: 3. Written as DNA, the CDR3 is TGTGCCAGCAGCATACTAGCGGGTTCCTACAATGAGCAGTTCTTC. Its protein is CASSILAGSYNEQFF. The full variable domain, its missing parts supplied by reference TRBV7-9 and TRBJ2-1, is DTGVSQNPRHKITKRGQNVTFRCDPISEHNRLYWYRQTLGQGPEFLTYFQNEAQLEKSRLLSDRFSAERPKGSFSTLEIQRTEQGDSAMYLCASSILAGSYNEQFFGPGTRLTVL.

The chain joins TRBV27 to TRBJ2-2, with TRBD1 identical over 7 bases. Unmatched junction bases numbered 7, after V lost 1 base and J lost 2 bases. The CDR3 consists of 17 residues. CDR1 is MNHEY, CDR2 SMNVEV, per germline (reference sequence). CDR3 coding DNA: TGTGCCAGCAGTTTATGGAACAGGGGTGTAAACACCGGGGAGCTGTTTTTT. Translated, it gives CASSLWNRGVNTGELFF.

The rearrangement links TRBV7-2 to TRBJ2-3; D unclear. Trimming took off 1 base at V and 4 bases at J, with 6 bases between the two ends. The germline V gene encodes CDR1 SGHTA and CDR2 FQGNSA. The CDR3 loop spans 13 amino acids. The CDR3: CASSLVRADTQYF. The CDR3 nucleotides read TGTGCCAGCAGCTTAGTTCGGGCAGATACGCAGTATTTT.

This chain links TRBV28 with TRBJ2-5, with D possibly matching TRBD1 (5 bases). CDR1 and CDR2 (germline): MDHEN, SYDVKM. Trimming removed 6 bases from V and 5 bases from J, with 13 bases in between. CDR3 length: 13 residues. CDR3 sequence reads: CASSLDRWETQYF. In nucleotides, the CDR3 is TGTGCCAGCAGCCTAGACAGATGGGAGACCCAGTACTTC.

This clone was detected once. V usage is TRBV5-1 and J usage is TRBJ1-4; 7 positions match TRBD1. CDR3 size: 17 residues. Germline loops: CDR1 SGHRS, CDR2 YFSETQ. Trimming at V came to 0 bases and at J to 7 bases, leaving 12 bases not matched to a gene. CDR3 DNA sequence: TGCGCCAGCAGCTTGGGAAATTCACAGGGGTTGGTTGAAAAACTGTTTTTT. Residues: CASSLGNSQGLVEKLFF.

The V call is TRBV5-1, the J call TRBJ2-2; 12 bases line up with TRBD1. Per the germline V gene, CDR1 is SGHRS and CDR2 is YFSETQ. The CDR3 consists of 15 residues. After removal of 5 bases from V and 4 bases from J, the junction contained 3 bases not matched to a gene. The CDR3 DNA is TGCGCCAGCAGGGGACAGGGGGCTTTCACCGGGGAGCTGTTTTTT. Amino acids: CASRGQGAFTGELFF.

V is TRBV4-1 and J is TRBJ2-3; 11 bases are shared with TRBD2. Germline values: CDR1 MGHRA, CDR2 YSYEKL. Losses at the gene ends were 3 bases for V and 5 bases for J; bases not matched to a gene: 7. There are 16 residues in the CDR3. This CDR3 reads CASSQDPGLAVDTQYF. CDR3 sequence (DNA): TGCGCCAGCAGCCAGGACCCGGGACTAGCGGTAGATACGCAGTATTTT.

This rearrangement joins TRBV19 to TRBJ2-1; 7 positions match TRBD2. CDR3 length equals 11 residues. Trimming took 7 bases from V and 14 from J; bases not matched to a gene: 8. Germline values: CDR1 LNHDA, CDR2 SQIVND (reference sequence). CDR3 residues: CASTRAGVEFF. CDR3 bases: TGTGCCAGTACCCGCGCGGGGGTGGAGTTCTTC.

About this clone itself: One end of the junction varies from germline; a read error may be responsible. The chain couples TRBV5-5 to TRBJ1-2, with TRBD1 matching 7 bases. Per the germline V gene, CDR1 is SGHKS and CDR2 is YYEKEE (reference sequence). CDR3 length equals 16 residues. DNA of the CDR3: TGTGCCAGCAGTTTGGGTGGGGGACAGACACCGATCGGCTACACCTTC. It specifies CASSLGGGQTPIGYTF.

J is TRBJ2-5 and V is TRBV6-6, with D possibly TRBD2 on 5 matching bases. The CDR3 is made up of 18 amino acids. The germline CDR1 and CDR2 sequences are MNHNY and SVGAGI (reference sequence). The ends were cut back, 5 bases at V and 2 bases at J, with 24 bases in the middle. The CDR3 loop reads CASSRSRGSNGPQETQYF. The CDR3 DNA is TGTGCCAGCAGTCGTTCACGGGGTTCGAATGGGCCTCAAGAGACCCAGTACTTC.

This clone came up a few times. The chain employs TRBV9 and TRBJ2-1, with 10 bases matching TRBD2. The CDR3 loop spans 15 amino acids. The V and J ends lost 4 bases and 7 bases, in that order; junction bases with no gene match: 8. The germline CDR1 and CDR2 sequences are SGDLS and YYNGEE. The CDR3 sequence: CASSFGLAAGNEQFF. The CDR3 region has the DNA TGTGCCAGCAGCTTCGGACTAGCGGCTGGGAATGAGCAGTTCTTC.

This sequence joins TRBV7-2 and TRBJ1-4; 8 bases line up with TRBD1. The CDR3 runs to 15 residues. Germline lookup yields CDR1 SGHTA and CDR2 FQGNSA. After removal of 4 bases from V and 6 bases from J, the junction contained 7 bases not matched to a gene. The CDR3 protein is CASSWGTGSYEKLFF. The CDR3, as DNA: TGTGCCAGCAGCTGGGGGACAGGTTCCTATGAAAAACTGTTTTTT.

The chain recombines TRBV6-2 or TRBV6-3 with TRBJ2-3; D not resolved. The CDR3 has 14 amino acids. The V gene's germline CDR1 is MNHEY and CDR2 SVGEGT. Between the trimmed V and J ends, which lost 0 bases and 1 base, there was a span of 5 bases. CDR3 sequence reads: CASSYSAGTDTQYF. The CDR3 DNA follows: TGTGCCAGCAGTTACTCGGCAGGCACAGATACGCAGTATTTT.

The chain joins TRBV7-6 to TRBJ2-2; 8 positions agree with TRBD1. Germline V lookup: CDR1 SGHVS, CDR2 FNYEAQ. V lost 3 bases and J lost 5; bases outside the gene matches: 2. This CDR3 has 14 residues. CDR3 DNA sequence: TGTGCCAGCAGCTTCACAGGGGGAACCGGGGAGCTGTTTTTT. Amino acids: CASSFTGGTGELFF.

The chain recombines TRBV14 with TRBJ2-7; 7 bases fit TRBD1. CDR3 length: 15 residues. The V gene's germline CDR1 is SGHDN and CDR2 FVKESK. Trimming took 4 bases from V and 0 from J; bases not matched to a gene: 6. The CDR3 reads CASSRTWDSSYEQYF. In DNA, the CDR3 is TGTGCCAGCAGCCGGACCTGGGACAGCTCCTACGAGCAGTACTTC.

The rearrangement joins TRBV7-9 to TRBJ2-7; 7 bases are shared with TRBD1. This CDR3 is built from 15 residues. The junction had 5 bases not matched to a gene; V was cut back by 3 bases and J by 0 bases. Germline values: CDR1 SEHNR, CDR2 FQNEAQ (reference sequence). The CDR3 reads CASSFTDRSSYEQYF. The CDR3 nucleotides read TGTGCCAGCAGCTTTACGGACAGGAGCTCCTACGAGCAGTACTTC.

The rearrangement uses TRBV28 and TRBJ2-1, with D uncertain. In germline, CDR1 is MDHEN, CDR2 SYDVKM. This CDR3 spans 16 amino acids. Between the trimmed V and J ends, which lost 6 bases and 4 bases, there was a span of 19 bases. The CDR3 protein is CASSFSGGTLYNEQFF. The CDR3 bases are TGTGCCAGCAGCTTCAGTGGCGGAACCCTTTACAATGAGCAGTTCTTC.

CDR3 in amino acids: CASSVGPGADTQYF. The CDR3 bases are TGTGCCAGCAGCGTAGGTCCAGGGGCGGATACGCAGTATTTT. V and J are TRBV9 and TRBJ2-3; a weak D match, TRBD1 (6 bases). Germline-derived CDR1 and CDR2 are SGDLS and YYNGEE. Trimming pared 0 bases from V and 6 bases from J, leaving 11 bases between. This CDR3 contains 14 residues. The full variable domain, rest sourced from reference TRBV9 and TRBJ2-3, is DSGVTQTPKHLITATGQRVTLRCSPRSGDLSVYWYQQSLDQGLQFLIQYYNGEERAKGNILERFSAQQFPDLHSELNLSSLELGDSALYFCASSVGPGADTQYFGPGTRLTVL.

The chain couples TRBV29-1 to TRBJ2-1; the D gene is possibly TRBD1 (6 bases). Between the trimmed V and J ends, which lost 7 bases and 2 bases, there was a span of 9 bases. From germline, CDR1 is SQVTM and CDR2 ANQGSEA. The length of the CDR3 is 12 residues. CDR3 sequence reads: CSAGQTYNEQFF. DNA of the CDR3: TGCAGCGCCGGACAGACCTACAATGAGCAGTTCTTC.

The rearrangement uses TRBV5-1 and TRBJ2-5; 14 bases line up with TRBD2. Germline CDR1 is SGHRS and CDR2 is YFSETQ. Losses at the gene ends were 0 bases for V and 14 bases for J; bases not matched to a gene: 3. The CDR3 has 13 amino acids. The CDR3 region is CASSLETSGRVYF. The CDR3 region has the DNA TGCGCCAGCAGCTTGGAGACTAGCGGGAGGGTATACTTC.

J is TRBJ2-7 and V is TRBV28; 9 positions match TRBD1. The junction had 6 bases not matched to a gene; V was cut back by 4 bases and J by 5 bases. The CDR3 length is 14 residues. CDR1 is MDHEN and CDR2 is SYDVKM in the germline V gene. The CDR3 DNA follows: TGTGCCAGCAGTTCCGGGACAGGGCGCCACGAGCAGTACTTC. This translates into CASSSGTGRHEQYF.

V usage is TRBV30 and J usage is TRBJ2-5; TRBD2 matches 7 bases. Losses at the gene ends were 1 base for V and 7 bases for J; bases not matched to a gene: 6. Germline loops: CDR1 GTSNPN, CDR2 SVGIG (reference sequence). CDR3 length: 13 amino acids. CDR3 in DNA: TGTGCCTGGAGTGGCCGGGGAGGGACGACCCAGTACTTC. It yields the protein CAWSGRGGTTQYF.

V is TRBV19 and J is TRBJ1-2, with D possibly TRBD1 on 6 matching bases. Deletions cut 6 bases from V and 6 bases from J, with 17 bases between. Germline V gene sequence: CDR1 LNHDA, CDR2 SQIVND (reference sequence). This CDR3 is built from 14 residues. In nucleotides, the CDR3 is TGTGCCAGTAGCCCCGGACAGTGGAAAAATGGCTACACCTTC. Translation gives CASSPGQWKNGYTF.